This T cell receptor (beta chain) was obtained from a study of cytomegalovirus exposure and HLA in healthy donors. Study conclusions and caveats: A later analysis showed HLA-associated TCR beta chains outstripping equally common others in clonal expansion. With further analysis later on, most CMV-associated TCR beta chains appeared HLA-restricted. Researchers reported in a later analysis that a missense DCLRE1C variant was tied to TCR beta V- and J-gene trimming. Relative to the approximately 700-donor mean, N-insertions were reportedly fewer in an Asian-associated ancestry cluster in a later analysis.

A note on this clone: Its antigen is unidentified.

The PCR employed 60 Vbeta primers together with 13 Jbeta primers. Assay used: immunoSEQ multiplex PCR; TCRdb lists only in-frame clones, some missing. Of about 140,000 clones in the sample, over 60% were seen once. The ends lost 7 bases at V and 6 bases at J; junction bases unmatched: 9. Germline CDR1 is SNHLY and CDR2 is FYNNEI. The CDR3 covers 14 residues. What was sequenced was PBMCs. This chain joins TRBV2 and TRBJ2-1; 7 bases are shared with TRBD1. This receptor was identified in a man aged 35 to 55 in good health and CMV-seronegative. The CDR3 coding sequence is TGTGCCAGCAAACGGGACAGAGGCATCAATGAGCAGTTCTTC. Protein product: CASKRDRGINEQFF. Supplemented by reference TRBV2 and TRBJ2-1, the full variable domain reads EPEVTQTPSHQVTQMGQEVILRCVPISNHLYFYWYRQILGQKVEFLVSFYNNEISEKSEIFDDQFSVERPDGSNFTLKIRSTKLEDSAMYFCASKRDRGINEQFFGPGTRLTVL.